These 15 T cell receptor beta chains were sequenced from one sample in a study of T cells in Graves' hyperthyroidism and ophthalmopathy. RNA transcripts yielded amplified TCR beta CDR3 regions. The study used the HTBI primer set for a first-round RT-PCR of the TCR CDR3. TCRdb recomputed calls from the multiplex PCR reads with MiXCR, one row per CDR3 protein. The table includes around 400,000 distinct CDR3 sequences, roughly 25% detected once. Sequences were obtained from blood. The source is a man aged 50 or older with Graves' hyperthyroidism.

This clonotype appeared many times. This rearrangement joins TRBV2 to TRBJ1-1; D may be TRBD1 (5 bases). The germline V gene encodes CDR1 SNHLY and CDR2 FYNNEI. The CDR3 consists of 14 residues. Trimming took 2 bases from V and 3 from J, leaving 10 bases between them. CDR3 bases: TGTGCCAGCAGTGAAACCGGGACCTACACTGAAGCTTTCTTT. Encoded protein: CASSETGTYTEAFF.

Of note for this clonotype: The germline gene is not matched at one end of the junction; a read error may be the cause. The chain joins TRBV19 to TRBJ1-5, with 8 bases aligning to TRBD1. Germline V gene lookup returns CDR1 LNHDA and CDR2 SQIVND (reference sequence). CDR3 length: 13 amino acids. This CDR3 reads CATNDRGNQPQHF. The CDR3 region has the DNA TGTGCCACAAATGACAGGGGCAATCAGCCTCAGCATTTT.

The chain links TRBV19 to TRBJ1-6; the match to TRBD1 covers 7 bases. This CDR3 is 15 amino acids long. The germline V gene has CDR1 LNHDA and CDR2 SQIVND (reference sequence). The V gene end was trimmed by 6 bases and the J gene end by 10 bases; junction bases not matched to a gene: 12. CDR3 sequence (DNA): TGTGCCAGTAGCAGACCCACAGGGGATGGGTCACCCCTCCACTTT. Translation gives CASSRPTGDGSPLHF.

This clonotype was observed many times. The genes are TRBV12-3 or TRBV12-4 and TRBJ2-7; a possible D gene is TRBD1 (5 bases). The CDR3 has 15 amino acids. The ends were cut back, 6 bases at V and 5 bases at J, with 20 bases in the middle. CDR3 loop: CASSSVGAGFNEQYF. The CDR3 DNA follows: TGTGCCAGCAGCTCAGTTGGGGCAGGCTTCAACGAGCAGTACTTC.

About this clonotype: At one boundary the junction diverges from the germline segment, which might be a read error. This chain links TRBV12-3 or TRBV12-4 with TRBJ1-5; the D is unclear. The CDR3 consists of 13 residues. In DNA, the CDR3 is TGTGCCAGCAGTGTAGCCGCTGATCAGCCCCAGCATTTT. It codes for CASSVAADQPQHF.

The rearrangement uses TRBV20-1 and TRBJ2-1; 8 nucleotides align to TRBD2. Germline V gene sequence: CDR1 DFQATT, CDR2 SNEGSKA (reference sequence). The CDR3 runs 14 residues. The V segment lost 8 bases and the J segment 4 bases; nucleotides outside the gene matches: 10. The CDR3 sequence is CSTGPSGFYNEQFF. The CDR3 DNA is TGCAGTACGGGGCCTAGCGGGTTTTACAATGAGCAGTTCTTC.

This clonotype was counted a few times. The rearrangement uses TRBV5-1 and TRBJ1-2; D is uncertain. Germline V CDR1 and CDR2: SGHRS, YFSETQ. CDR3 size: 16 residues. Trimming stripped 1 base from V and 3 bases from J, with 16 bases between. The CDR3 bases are TGCGCCAGCAGCTTGTATCCCTACGGGAGCGACTATGGCTACACCTTC. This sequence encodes CASSLYPYGSDYGYTF.

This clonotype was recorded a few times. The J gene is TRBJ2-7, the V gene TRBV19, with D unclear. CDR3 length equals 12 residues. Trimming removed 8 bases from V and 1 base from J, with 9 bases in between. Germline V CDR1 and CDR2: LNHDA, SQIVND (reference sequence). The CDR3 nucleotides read TGTGCCAGTGGCTGGAATTCCTACGAGCAGTACTTC. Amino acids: CASGWNSYEQYF.

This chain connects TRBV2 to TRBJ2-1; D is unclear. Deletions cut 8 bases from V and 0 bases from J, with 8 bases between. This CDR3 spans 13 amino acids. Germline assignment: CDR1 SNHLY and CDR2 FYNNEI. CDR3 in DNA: TGTGCCAGCGACTTTGACTCCTACAATGAGCAGTTCTTC. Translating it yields CASDFDSYNEQFF.

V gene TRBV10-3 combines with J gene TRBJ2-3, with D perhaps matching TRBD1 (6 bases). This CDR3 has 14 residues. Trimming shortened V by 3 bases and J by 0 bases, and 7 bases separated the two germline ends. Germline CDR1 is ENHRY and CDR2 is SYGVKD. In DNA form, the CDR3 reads TGTGCCATCAGTGACAGGGGAAGCACAGATACGCAGTATTTT. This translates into CAISDRGSTDTQYF.

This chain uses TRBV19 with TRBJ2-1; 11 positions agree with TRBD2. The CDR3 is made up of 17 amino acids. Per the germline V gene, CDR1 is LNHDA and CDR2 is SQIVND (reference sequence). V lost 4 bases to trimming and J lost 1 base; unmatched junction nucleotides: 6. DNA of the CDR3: TGTGCCAGTAGTAGTCCTAGCGGGAGGCGGTCCTACAATGAGCAGTTCTTC. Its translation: CASSSPSGRRSYNEQFF. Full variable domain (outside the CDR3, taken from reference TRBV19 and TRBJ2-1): DGGITQSPKYLFRKEGQNVTLSCEQNLNHDAMYWYRQDPGQGLRLIYYSQIVNDFQKGDIAEGYSVSREKKESFPLTVTSAQKNPTAFYLCASSSPSGRRSYNEQFFGPGTRLTVL.

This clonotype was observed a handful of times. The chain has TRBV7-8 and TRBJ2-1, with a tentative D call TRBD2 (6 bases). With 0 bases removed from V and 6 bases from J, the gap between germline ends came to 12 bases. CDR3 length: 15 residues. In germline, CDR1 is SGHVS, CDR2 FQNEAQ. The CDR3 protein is CASSLAGGRFNEQFF. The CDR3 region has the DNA TGTGCCAGCAGCTTAGCGGGAGGCAGATTCAATGAGCAGTTCTTC.

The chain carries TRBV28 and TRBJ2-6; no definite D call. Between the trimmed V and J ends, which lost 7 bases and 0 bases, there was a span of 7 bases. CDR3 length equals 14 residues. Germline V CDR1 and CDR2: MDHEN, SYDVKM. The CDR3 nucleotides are TGTGCCAGCAAACCCCTCTCTGGGGCCAACGTCCTGACTTTC. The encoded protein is CASKPLSGANVLTF.

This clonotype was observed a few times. The CDR3 protein is CASSVAGTGRDEQFF. In DNA form, the CDR3 reads TGTGCCAGCAGCGTAGCTGGGACAGGGAGAGATGAGCAGTTCTTC. This rearrangement joins TRBV9 to TRBJ2-1; 9 nucleotides line up with TRBD1. CDR1 and CDR2 from the germline V gene are SGDLS and YYNGEE. With 0 bases clipped from V and 8 bases from J, the junction kept 6 bases outside the gene matches. This CDR3 is 15 amino acids long. Full variable domain (outside the CDR3, taken from reference TRBV9 and TRBJ2-1): DSGVTQTPKHLITATGQRVTLRCSPRSGDLSVYWYQQSLDQGLQFLIQYYNGEERAKGNILERFSAQQFPDLHSELNLSSLELGDSALYFCASSVAGTGRDEQFFGPGTRLTVL.

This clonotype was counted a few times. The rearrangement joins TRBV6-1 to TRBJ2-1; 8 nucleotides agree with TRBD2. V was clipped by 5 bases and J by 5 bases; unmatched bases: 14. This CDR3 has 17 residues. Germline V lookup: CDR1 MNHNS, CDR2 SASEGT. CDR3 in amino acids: CASSPRPAGGTHNEQFF. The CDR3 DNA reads TGTGCCAGCAGTCCCAGACCCGCGGGAGGCACCCACAATGAGCAGTTCTTC.